This T cell receptor (beta chain) is from a study of T cells after yellow fever vaccination. TCRdb used MiXCR to reprocess the 5' RACE reads, holding one entry per CDR3 protein. The sample consists of over 300,000 distinct CDR3 sequences, over 3.5% of them appearing once. The J segment lost 11 bases and the V segment lost 4 bases, leaving 16 bases of the junction unmatched. The CDR3 runs to 16 residues. The germline V gene encodes CDR1 SEHNR and CDR2 FQNEAQ (reference sequence). This clonotype was detected many times. Its antigen is not identified. Study-wide results and limits: There was a small share of clonotypes that showed up in both the CD4 and CD8 compartments.

The chain combines TRBV7-9 with TRBJ2-3; 9 nucleotides align to TRBD1. This receptor was taken from a man younger than 35 who received the YFV17D yellow fever vaccine. The material was PBMCs, obtained 5 days after the yellow fever booster vaccination. The CDR3, as DNA: TGTGCCAGCAGCTACATAGCCCTGCGGGACAGGGTTGGGCAGTATTTT. Its translation: CASSYIALRDRVGQYF.